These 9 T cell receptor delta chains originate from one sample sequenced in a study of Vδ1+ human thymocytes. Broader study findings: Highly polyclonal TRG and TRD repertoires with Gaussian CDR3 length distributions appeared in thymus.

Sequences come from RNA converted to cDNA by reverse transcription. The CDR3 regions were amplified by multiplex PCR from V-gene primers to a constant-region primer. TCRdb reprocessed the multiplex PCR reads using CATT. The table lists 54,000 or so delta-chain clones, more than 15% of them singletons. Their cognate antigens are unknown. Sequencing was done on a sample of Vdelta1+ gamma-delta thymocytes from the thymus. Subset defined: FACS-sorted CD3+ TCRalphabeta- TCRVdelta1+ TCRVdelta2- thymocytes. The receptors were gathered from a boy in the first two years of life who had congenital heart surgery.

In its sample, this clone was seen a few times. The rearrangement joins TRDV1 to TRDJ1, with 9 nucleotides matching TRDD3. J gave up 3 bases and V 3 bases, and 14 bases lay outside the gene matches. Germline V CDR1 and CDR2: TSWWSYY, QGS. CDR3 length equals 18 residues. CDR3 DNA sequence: TGTGCTCTTGGGGATCCCGTTTACTGGGGGACAACCCCCGATAAACTCATCTTT. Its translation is CALGDPVYWGTTPDKLIF.

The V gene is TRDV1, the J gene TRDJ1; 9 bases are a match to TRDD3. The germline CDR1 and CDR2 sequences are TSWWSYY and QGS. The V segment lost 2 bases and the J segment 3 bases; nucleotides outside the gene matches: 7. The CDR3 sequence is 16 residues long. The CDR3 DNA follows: TGTGCTCTTGGGGAAGGGCGGGGGATACACCCCGATAAACTCATCTTT. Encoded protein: CALGEGRGIHPDKLIF.

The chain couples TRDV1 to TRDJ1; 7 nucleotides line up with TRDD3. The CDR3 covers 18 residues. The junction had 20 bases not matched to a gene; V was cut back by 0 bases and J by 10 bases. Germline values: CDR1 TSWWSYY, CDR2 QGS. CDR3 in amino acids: CALGELDFPIGDRLGLIF. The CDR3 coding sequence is TGTGCTCTTGGGGAACTAGATTTTCCAATCGGGGATAGGTTGGGACTCATCTTT.

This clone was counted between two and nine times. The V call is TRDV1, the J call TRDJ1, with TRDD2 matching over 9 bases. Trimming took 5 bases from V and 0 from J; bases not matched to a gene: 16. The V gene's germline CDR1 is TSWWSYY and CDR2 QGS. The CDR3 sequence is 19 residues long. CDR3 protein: CALGPFLRWAGIYTDKLIF. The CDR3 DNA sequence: TGTGCTCTTGGGCCCTTCCTACGTTGGGCTGGTATTTACACCGATAAACTCATCTTT.

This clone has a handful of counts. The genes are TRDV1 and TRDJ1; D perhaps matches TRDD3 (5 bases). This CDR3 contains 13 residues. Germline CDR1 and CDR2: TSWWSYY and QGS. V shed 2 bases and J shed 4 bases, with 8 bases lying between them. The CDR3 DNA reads TGTGCTCTTGGGGAAAAGTGGGGCGATAAACTCATCTTT. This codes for CALGEKWGDKLIF.

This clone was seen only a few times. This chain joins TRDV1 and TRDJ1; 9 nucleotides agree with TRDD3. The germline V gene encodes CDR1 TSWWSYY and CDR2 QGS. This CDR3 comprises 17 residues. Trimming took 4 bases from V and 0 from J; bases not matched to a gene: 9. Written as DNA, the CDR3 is TGTGCTCTTGGGGCGATGGGGGATAGGGTGTACACCGATAAACTCATCTTT. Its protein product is CALGAMGDRVYTDKLIF.

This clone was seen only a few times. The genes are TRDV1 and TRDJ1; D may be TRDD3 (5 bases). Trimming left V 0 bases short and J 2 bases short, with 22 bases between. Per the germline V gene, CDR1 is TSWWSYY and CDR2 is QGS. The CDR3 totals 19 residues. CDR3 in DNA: TGTGCTCTTGGGGAACTAATCCCCCCATTCGACTGGACGACCGATAAACTCATCTTT. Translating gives CALGELIPPFDWTTDKLIF.

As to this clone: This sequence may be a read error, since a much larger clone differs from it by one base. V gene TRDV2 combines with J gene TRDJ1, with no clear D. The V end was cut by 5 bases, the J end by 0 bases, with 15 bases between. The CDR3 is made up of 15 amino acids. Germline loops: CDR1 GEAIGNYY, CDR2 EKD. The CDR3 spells CACGHNCSYTDKLIF. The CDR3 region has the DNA TGTGCCTGTGGCCACAACTGCTCGTACACCGATAAACTCATCTTT.

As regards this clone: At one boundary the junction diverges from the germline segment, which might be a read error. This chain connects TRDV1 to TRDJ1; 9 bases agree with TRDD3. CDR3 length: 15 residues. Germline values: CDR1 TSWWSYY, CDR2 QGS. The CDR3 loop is CALGERWGIAEKLIF. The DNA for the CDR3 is TGTGCTCTTGGGGAACGCTGGGGGATCGCCGAGAAACTCATCTTT.